This T cell receptor (beta chain) was profiled in a study of blood T cells in healthy people across ages. Then a second PCR, running roughly 7 to 12 cycles, was carried out with a sample-barcoded 5' primer and a J-beta primer mix. All cDNA molecules were each tagged by a template-switch adaptor with 12 random nucleotides. TCRdb re-called the 5' RACE reads with MiXCR, one entry per CDR3 protein. Here the sample spans about 900,000 distinct CDR3 sequences, about 48% being singletons. Deletions cut 5 bases from V and 2 bases from J, with 13 bases between. Germline lookup yields CDR1 MGHRA and CDR2 YSYEKL. CDR3 length: 14 amino acids. Notes on the study in general: One million T cells yielded diversity estimates that were considered underestimates.

This clonotype was found a few times. Antigen specificity is unknown. The sequencing input was blood. The TCR sequence derives from a man in his thirties or forties in good health. The chain links TRBV4-1 to TRBJ2-7; D possibly matches TRBD1 or TRBD2 (5 bases each). CDR3 nucleotide sequence: TGCGCCAGCAGCTGGGACCGGGGCCCCTACGAGCAGTACTTC. Protein product: CASSWDRGPYEQYF.